This T cell receptor (beta chain) was identified in a study of T cell responses to AZD1222 COVID-19 vaccine (dated by TCRdb to the early 2020s). Regarding the research as a whole: A total of more than 230 trial participants underwent TCR sequencing, of whom 207 received two doses of AZD1222 and 26 received two doses of the MenACWY control vaccine. Trial participants were enrolled into age subgroups of 18-55, 56-69 and 70-plus years, which contained about 160, 30 and 59 TCR-sequenced participants, respectively.

What the time point label conveys for this sample: about 28 days (+/-7) after the second vaccine dose. This specimen's treatment or condition label, per the study, means: meningococcal conjugate vaccine given as trial control. The vaccinee samples were drawn from two UK trials, COV001 and COV002, one of which was a single-blind randomized controlled phase 2/3 trial testing AZD1222 (ChAdOx1 nCoV-19) in healthy adults. For TCRbeta chain sequencing, PBMC samples were collected from trial participants at day 0 and at day 28 after the second dose. Study-level results and caveats: Nearly half of unique spike-specific TCRs reportedly recognized epitopes outside regions mutated in the B.1.351 and B.1.1.7 variants. Only five to seven AZD1222 recipients were SARS-CoV-2 seropositive at baseline, limiting conclusions about previously exposed vaccinees. Participants were mostly white British, with more females than males. The authors suggested clonal diversity may have been underestimated. Because no samples from the day 14 peak response were available, repertoires could be characterized only after the peak T cell response. The 56-69-year group was small, and its depth increase did not reach significance, likely because of low power. A significant rise in spike-specific TCR breadth and depth was observed after two AZD1222 doses relative to day 0 and relative to MenACWY recipients. The vaccine-associated CD4 TCRs covered the entire spike protein, and the dominant responses fell in regions 160-218 and 743-854.

The CDR3 regions of human TCRbeta chains were subjected to immunosequencing. The authors processed their data as follows. TCRs in the repertoires were compared against a reference library of SARS-CoV-2-specific TCRs that had been generated with the MIRA antigen-specificity platform. Breadth meant the fraction of unique TCRs that were SARS-CoV-2-associated, whereas depth meant the fraction of total T cells that were SARS-CoV-2-associated. Each spike-specific TCR was assigned to its reactive spike region and to a CD4 or CD8 class using the MIRA data. Log10-transformed breadth and depth values were compared by one-way ANOVA with Sidak's multiple comparisons tests. TCRdb holds this immuneACCESS table with in-frame rearrangements only. Some clones are missing; in checked studies, unresolved V genes explain under half, and the rest has no known cause. V, J and clone size are taken as reported in that table, and D and trimming were inferred from the DNA itself. This sample has 90,000 to 120,000 clones in its table, and roughly 86% of those were observed once. The biggest ten clones account for 3% to 4% of the sample.

The CDR3 runs 13 residues from the cysteine to the phenylalanine. The entry retains the CDR3 DNA only, 39 bases that are in frame from base 1. V loses 1 base, J loses 5 bases, and the germline ends lie 7 bases apart. CDR1 and CDR2 (SGHTA, FQGNSA) derive from the germline V gene. Turning to this clone: This clone's antigen is unknown. Base quality data are lacking; no much larger clone is found one base away.

The receptor's source is an adult who received the MenACWY meningococcal vaccine as a control. The chain employs TRBV7-2 and TRBJ2-3; the D gene lacks a confident call. The sequencing used peripheral blood, collected 28 days after the second dose of the MenACWY control vaccine. CDR3 region: CASSLDQGDTQYF. The DNA sequence is given as TGTGCCAGCAGCTTAGATCAAGGAGATACGCAGTATTTT.